The 8 T cell receptor beta chains listed next were all sequenced from one sample in a study of blood T cell repertoires in COVID-19. Sequenced by immunoSEQ multiplex PCR; TCRdb stores in-frame clones only, minus some. The sample lists about 76,000 clones, 90% occurring once. Sequenced material: peripheral blood. These receptor sequences come from a woman in her forties or fifties in a cohort sampled during active COVID-19.

The rearrangement links TRBV11-2 to TRBJ2-7, with a weak D call TRBD2 (5 bases). This CDR3 is built from 15 residues. From germline, CDR1 is SGHAT and CDR2 FQNNGV. V gave up 5 bases and J gave up 0 bases, with 14 bases separating them. CDR3 in DNA: TGTGCCAGCAGCCCTAACCGGGGTAGCTCCTACGAGCAGTACTTC. Its protein is CASSPNRGSSYEQYF.

The gene calls are TRBV4-1 and TRBJ2-2; TRBD2 agrees at 8 bases. Germline CDR1 and CDR2: MGHRA and YSYEKL. Losses at the gene ends were 3 bases for V and 4 bases for J; bases not matched to a gene: 7. The CDR3 covers 16 residues. The CDR3 DNA sequence: TGCGCCAGCAGCCAGGGGACTAGTAGTGTCACCGGGGAGCTGTTTTTT. Translation gives CASSQGTSSVTGELFF.

The chain uses TRBV5-4 and TRBJ2-4, with D possibly being TRBD2 (6 bases). CDR1 and CDR2 (germline): SGHNT, YYREEE (reference sequence). This CDR3 spans 15 amino acids. Between the trimmed V and J ends, which lost 2 bases and 7 bases, there was a span of 16 bases. The CDR3 here is CASSLGARAGNIQYF. As DNA, the CDR3 is TGTGCCAGCAGCTTAGGCGCGCGAGCGGGCAACATTCAGTACTTC.

This chain joins TRBV30 and TRBJ2-1; no clear D. The CDR3 loop spans 13 amino acids. V lost 3 bases, J lost 5 bases, and 11 bases lay in between. Looked up from germline, CDR1 is GTSNPN and CDR2 is SVGIG (reference sequence). CDR3 nucleotides: TGTGCCTGGAGCGTCCTGGCGGACAATGAGCAGTTCTTC. Protein product: CAWSVLADNEQFF. The full variable domain, in which reference TRBV30 and TRBJ2-1 provide the parts outside the CDR3, is SQTIHQWPATLVQPVGSPLSLECTVEGTSNPNLYWYRQAAGRGLQLLFYSVGIGQISSEVPQNLSASRPQDRQFILSSKKLLLSDSGFYLCAWSVLADNEQFFGPGTRLTVL.

This clone was seen once. The chain employs TRBV30 and TRBJ2-3; 9 bases match TRBD2. The CDR3 has 16 amino acids. Germline CDR1 reads GTSNPN; CDR2 reads SVGIG (reference sequence). V lost 2 bases, J lost 5 bases, and 11 bases stayed unmatched. The CDR3 DNA follows: TGTGCCTGGAGTATTGGAGCGGGAGGTCGAAGAGATACGCAGTATTTT. Translation gives CAWSIGAGGRRDTQYF.

Only one count was recorded for this clone. The chain carries TRBV10-3 and TRBJ2-7; 7 bases are shared with TRBD2. Germline CDR1 ENHRY, CDR2 SYGVKD. V lost 0 bases and J lost 0; bases outside the gene matches: 5. The CDR3 sequence is 16 residues long. The CDR3 sequence is CAISESREGSSYEQYF. In DNA, the CDR3 is TGTGCCATCAGTGAGTCTAGGGAGGGGAGCTCCTACGAGCAGTACTTC.

V is TRBV2 and J is TRBJ2-1, with 9 bases identical to TRBD2. Germline V gene sequence: CDR1 SNHLY, CDR2 FYNNEI. The CDR3 has 14 amino acids. Trimming cost V 2 bases and J 7 bases; bases outside gene matches: 3. The CDR3 DNA is TGTGCCAGCAGTGAACTAGCGGGAAAAAATGAGCAGTTCTTC. It is translated as CASSELAGKNEQFF.

The chain uses TRBV7-9 and TRBJ1-2; D ambiguous. There are 13 residues in the CDR3. Germline-derived CDR1 and CDR2 are SEHNR and FQNEAQ (reference sequence). V was trimmed by 1 base and J by 8 bases, leaving 11 bases between them. DNA for the CDR3: TGTGCCAGCAGCTTAGATGCGGTGAGGGGCTACACCTTC. Amino acids: CASSLDAVRGYTF.